Below, 18 T cell receptor beta chains from the same sample are listed, as sequenced in a study of Graves' ophthalmopathy and Graves' hyperthyroidism. The sequenced template was RNA, covering the TCR beta CDR3 region. Investigators did first-round RT-PCR with HTBI primers, then second-round multiplex PCR. TCRdb itself ran the multiplex PCR reads through MiXCR, one entry per CDR3 protein. The table includes around 670,000 distinct CDR3 sequences, roughly 40% detected once. Sequenced sample: peripheral blood. All receptors derive from an adult man with Graves' ophthalmopathy.

The chain recombines TRBV7-9 with TRBJ2-6, with D hard to call. The germline gives CDR1 SEHNR, CDR2 FQNEAQ (reference sequence). The CDR3 extends over 19 amino acids. V lost 5 bases, J lost 0 bases, and 20 bases lay in between. CDR3 nucleotide sequence: TGTGCCAGCAGCCCGACGGTCGCAGGAACCTTCTCTGGGGCCAACGTCCTGACTTTC. This gives the protein CASSPTVAGTFSGANVLTF.

The gene calls are TRBV7-6 and TRBJ1-2; no reliable D call. Germline values: CDR1 SGHVS, CDR2 FNYEAQ. This CDR3 has 13 amino acids. Trimming removed 3 bases at V and 4 bases at J, with 9 bases between. In DNA form, the CDR3 reads TGTGCCAGCAGCTTGGGATGGTCCTATGGCTACACCTTC. Translated, it gives CASSLGWSYGYTF.

This clonotype was detected many times. The chain has TRBV29-1 and TRBJ1-6; TRBD1 agrees at 9 bases. The V gene's germline CDR1 is SQVTM and CDR2 ANQGSEA. The CDR3 loop spans 13 amino acids. With 6 bases clipped from V and 9 bases from J, the junction kept 6 bases outside the gene matches. CDR3 sequence (DNA): TGCAGCGTCGGGACAGGGTACGGTTCACCCCTCCACTTT. The encoded protein is CSVGTGYGSPLHF.

Of note for this clonotype: One end of the junction varies from germline; a read error may be responsible. This chain links TRBV10-3 with TRBJ1-5; possible D gene TRBD1, 5 bases. The germline V gene encodes CDR1 ENHRY and CDR2 SYGVKD. This CDR3 has 18 residues. CDR3 sequence reads: CASSYASGGIGSNQPQHF. Written as DNA, the CDR3 is TGTGCCAGCAGTTACGCGAGCGGGGGAATAGGGAGCAATCAGCCCCAGCATTTT.

Ten or more counts support this clonotype. This rearrangement joins TRBV9 to TRBJ2-5, with 12 bases matching TRBD2. The CDR3 extends over 15 amino acids. Trimming removed 3 bases from V and 5 bases from J; junction bases left unmatched: 5. Looked up from germline, CDR1 is SGDLS and CDR2 is YYNGEE. The CDR3 bases are TGTGCCAGCAGCGCCGCGACTAGCGGGGGTGAGACCCAGTACTTC. Translation gives CASSAATSGGETQYF. The full variable domain, rest sourced from reference TRBV9 and TRBJ2-5, is DSGVTQTPKHLITATGQRVTLRCSPRSGDLSVYWYQQSLDQGLQFLIQYYNGEERAKGNILERFSAQQFPDLHSELNLSSLELGDSALYFCASSAATSGGETQYFGPGTRLLVL.

Regarding this clonotype: At one boundary the junction diverges from the germline segment, which might be a read error. V and J are TRBV10-3 and TRBJ2-7; D is possibly TRBD1 (6 bases). The CDR3 has 16 residues. Germline-derived CDR1 and CDR2 are ENHRY and SYGVKD. The CDR3 nucleotides read TGTGCCAGCAGTTACCGGTCAGGGGAATTCTCCTGCGAGCAGTACTTC. Amino acid sequence: CASSYRSGEFSCEQYF.

This clonotype was observed many times. The rearrangement joins TRBV4-3 to TRBJ1-6; no reliable D call. Germline V gene sequence: CDR1 LGHNA, CDR2 YSLEER. Trimming left V 0 bases short and J 10 bases short, with 7 bases between. There are 13 residues in the CDR3. CDR3 nucleotide sequence: TGCGCCAGCAGCCAAGAAGCACGGTCACCCCTCCACTTT. Amino acids: CASSQEARSPLHF.

This clonotype has only a few counts. J is TRBJ2-7 and V is TRBV6-5; TRBD2 aligns across 9 bases. The germline CDR1 and CDR2 sequences are MNHEY and SVGAGI. This CDR3 has 16 residues. V was pared by 3 bases and J by 1 base, with 7 bases of the junction left unmatched. The CDR3 nucleotides are TGTGCCAGCAGTTATCTTGCGGGAGGGCCTTCCTACGAGCAGTACTTC. This translates into CASSYLAGGPSYEQYF.

With respect to this clonotype: This may be a read error: a much more frequent sequence differs by one nucleotide. This rearrangement joins TRBV24-1 to TRBJ2-5; TRBD1 aligns across 8 bases. CDR3 length: 15 residues. The germline V gene encodes CDR1 KGHDR and CDR2 SFDVKD. The CDR3 nucleotides are TGTACCACCAGTGATCTGACAGGGGTCCAAGAGACCCAGTACTTC. Protein: CTTSDLTGVQETQYF.

This clonotype was seen ten or more times. The V and J genes are TRBV10-3 and TRBJ1-1, with unresolved D. V shed 4 bases and J shed 0 bases, with 12 bases lying between them. CDR3 size: 15 residues. CDR1 is ENHRY and CDR2 is SYGVKD in the germline V gene. As DNA, the CDR3 is TGTGCCATCAGTGGGGCAGATATATTGAACACTGAAGCTTTCTTT. Its translation is CAISGADILNTEAFF.

This clonotype was found many times. The chain links TRBV6-5 to TRBJ1-2, with 7 bases that match TRBD1. Germline values: CDR1 MNHEY, CDR2 SVGAGI. The V gene end was trimmed by 4 bases and the J gene end by 4 bases; junction bases not matched to a gene: 9. The CDR3 loop spans 15 amino acids. CDR3 bases: TGTGCCAGCAGTTTCGACAGGGATGTAGGCTATGGCTACACCTTC. Protein product: CASSFDRDVGYGYTF.

The V call is TRBV29-1, the J call TRBJ2-7; maybe TRBD2 (5 bases). From germline, CDR1 is SQVTM and CDR2 ANQGSEA. There are 10 residues in the CDR3. Trimming left V 6 bases short and J 7 bases short, with 10 bases between. The CDR3 DNA reads as TGCAGCGTAGTCTGCGGGGAGCAGTACTTC. It is translated as CSVVCGEQYF.

As to this clonotype: A junction end diverges from the germline sequence, so it may reflect a read error. The V gene is TRBV10-3, the J gene TRBJ2-7, with D possibly matching TRBD1 (6 bases). CDR1 and CDR2 from the germline V gene are ENHRY and SYGVKD. This CDR3 has 13 amino acids. The CDR3 bases are TGTGCCAGCAGTGAACGTGGGGGCCGAGAGCAGTACTTC. As protein: CASSERGGREQYF.

The gene calls are TRBV24-1 and TRBJ1-2; 7 bases line up with TRBD1. The CDR3 length is 16 residues. With 3 bases clipped from V and 6 bases from J, the junction kept 12 bases outside the gene matches. The germline CDR1 and CDR2 sequences are KGHDR and SFDVKD. CDR3 nucleotides: TGTGCCACCAGTGATACCAGCTCAGGGGGGACCGATGGCTACACCTTC. It codes for CATSDTSSGGTDGYTF.

The table lists this clonotype with a few counts. The chain is built from TRBV12-3 or TRBV12-4 and TRBJ1-1; 8 bases match TRBD1. V shed 7 bases, J shed 4 bases, and the junction held 11 bases outside the gene matches. The CDR3 has 15 amino acids. CDR3: CASNIGQGGTTEAFF. The CDR3 nucleotides are TGTGCCAGCAATATCGGACAGGGCGGGACCACTGAAGCTTTCTTT.

This clonotype was found a few times. The chain employs TRBV29-1 and TRBJ1-1, with a weak D call TRBD1 (6 bases). The CDR3 contains 12 residues. CDR1 is SQVTM and CDR2 is ANQGSEA in the germline V gene. V shed 0 bases and J shed 11 bases, with 13 bases lying between them. The DNA of the CDR3 is TGCAGCGTTGAAGATCCCGGGGGGGCTGCTTTCTTT. Protein product: CSVEDPGGAAFF.

This clonotype was counted once. A read error is possible here, since a much larger clone lies one base away. The chain is built from TRBV29-1 and TRBJ2-5; 7 bases agree with TRBD1. This CDR3 contains 11 residues. V lost 5 bases and J lost 5; bases outside the gene matches: 2. Germline CDR1 is SQVTM and CDR2 is ANQGSEA. The CDR3 sequence: CSVLQGETQYF. The CDR3 DNA sequence: TGCAGCGTTCTACAGGGGGAGACCCAGTACTTC.

This clonotype came up a few times. The chain uses TRBV10-3 and TRBJ2-3; D uncertain. The CDR3 has 14 residues. V was cut by 10 bases and J by 2 bases, with 16 bases left in between. Germline-derived CDR1 and CDR2 are ENHRY and SYGVKD. CDR3 sequence: CATSRRPSTDTQYF. Here the CDR3 DNA reads TGTGCCACCTCACGGCGGCCCTCCACAGATACGCAGTATTTT.